These 25 T cell receptor beta chains share one sample of origin, sequenced in a study of T cell responses to AZD1222 COVID-19 vaccine. Here immunoSEQ multiplex PCR was the method, and the copy in TCRdb shows in-frame clones only, minus some. The table shows approximately 70,000 clones, with roughly 85% occurring only once. The sequencing used peripheral blood, collected on day 0 of AZD1222 vaccination. Source of these receptors: an adult in good health.

This clone was counted between two and nine times. The genes are TRBV5-1 and TRBJ1-2, with 11 bases fitting TRBD1. V was clipped by 2 bases and J by 7 bases; unmatched bases: 4. CDR1 and CDR2 from the germline V gene are SGHRS and YFSETQ. The CDR3 has 14 amino acids. CDR3 amino acids: CASSLSGTGGGYTF. In DNA, the CDR3 is TGCGCCAGCAGCTTATCCGGGACAGGGGGTGGCTACACCTTC.

This clone was seen only once. CDR3 loop: CASARQGNTEAFF. For the CDR3, the DNA is TGTGCCAGCGCAAGGCAGGGGAACACTGAAGCTTTCTTT. The rearrangement uses TRBV25-1 and TRBJ1-1; TRBD1 might be the D (5 bases). CDR3 length equals 13 residues. V was trimmed by 8 bases and J by 1 base, leaving 11 bases between them. In germline, CDR1 is MGHDK, CDR2 SYGVNS. Filled out from reference TRBV25-1 and TRBJ1-1, the complete variable domain reads EADIYQTPRYLVIGTGKKITLECSQTMGHDKMYWYQQDPGMELHLIHYSYGVNSTEKGDLSSESTVSRIRTEHFPLTLESARPSHTSQYLCASARQGNTEAFFGQGTRLTVV.

The J gene is TRBJ1-2, the V gene TRBV19; D ambiguous. Germline V CDR1 and CDR2: LNHDA, SQIVND (reference sequence). The CDR3 has 13 amino acids. V lost 8 bases to trimming and J lost 4 bases, with 14 bases between them. The CDR3 spells CASSLRAPYGYTF. The CDR3 nucleotides are TGTGCCAGTTCTCTCCGGGCCCCCTATGGCTACACCTTC.

This clone was recorded a few times. The chain joins TRBV18 to TRBJ1-4; TRBD1 might be the D (5 bases). Trimming cost V 3 bases and J 3 bases, with 17 bases left between them. CDR1 is KGHSH, CDR2 LQKENI, per germline. The CDR3 is 17 residues long. The DNA of the CDR3 is TGTGCCAGCTCACCGGAGCAGGGTTTTATGGCTAATGAAAAACTGTTTTTT. Translation: CASSPEQGFMANEKLFF.

The CDR3: CASSIDRERYGYTF. Written as DNA, the CDR3 is TGTGCCAGTAGTATAGACAGGGAACGATATGGCTACACCTTC. The J gene is TRBJ1-2, the V gene TRBV19, with D maybe TRBD1 (5 bases). V shed 0 bases and J shed 5 bases, with 10 bases lying between them. Germline assignment: CDR1 LNHDA and CDR2 SQIVND (reference sequence). The length of the CDR3 is 14 residues.

This rearrangement joins TRBV27 to TRBJ2-1; the D is unclear. With 8 bases removed from V and 2 bases from J, the gap between germline ends came to 4 bases. CDR1 MNHEY and CDR2 SMNVEV come from the germline V gene (reference sequence). The CDR3 runs 11 residues. The DNA for the CDR3 is TGTGCCAGCCTTACCTACAATGAGCAGTTCTTC. This translates into CASLTYNEQFF.

This clone is a singleton in its sample. This rearrangement joins TRBV12-3 or TRBV12-4 to TRBJ2-1; D may be TRBD2 (5 bases). V was clipped by 6 bases and J by 8 bases, with 11 bases between them. The CDR3 has 12 residues. CDR3 nucleotide sequence: TGTGCCAGCAGCCGGACTCCGCATGAGCAGTTCTTC. Protein sequence: CASSRTPHEQFF.

Comment on this clone: The same CDR3 is also encoded by other DNA sequences in this sample. The CDR3 sequence is CASSLAGDTEAFF. DNA of the CDR3: TGTGCCAGCAGCTTAGCCGGGGATACTGAAGCTTTCTTT. V and J are TRBV7-9 and TRBJ1-1; D gene uncertain. This CDR3 has 13 residues. V was trimmed by 0 bases and J by 5 bases, leaving 7 bases between them. Germline V lookup: CDR1 SEHNR, CDR2 FQNEAQ (reference sequence).

In this sample, this clone turned up a few times. The chain couples TRBV6-5 to TRBJ2-3; D perhaps matches TRBD2 (5 bases). Between the trimmed V and J ends, which lost 8 bases and 1 base, there was a span of 16 bases. The CDR3 is 15 residues long. CDR1 MNHEY and CDR2 SVGAGI come from the germline V gene. As DNA, the CDR3 is TGTGCCAGCCGAAGAGAGGGCCTCGGCACAGATACGCAGTATTTT. It is translated as CASRREGLGTDTQYF.

V usage is TRBV5-1 and J usage is TRBJ2-1; 7 bases are a match to TRBD2. The germline CDR1 and CDR2 sequences are SGHRS and YFSETQ. This CDR3 comprises 17 residues. V trimming: 2 bases; J trimming: 2 bases; junction bases outside the gene matches: 10. CDR3: CASSFTPLAMTYNEQFF. DNA for the CDR3: TGCGCCAGCAGCTTCACGCCACTAGCGATGACCTACAATGAGCAGTTCTTC.

The chain uses TRBV7-9 and TRBJ1-1; weak D call: TRBD1 (5 bases). Trimming took 1 base from V and 8 from J, leaving 11 bases between them. CDR1 and CDR2 from the germline V gene are SEHNR and FQNEAQ (reference sequence). The CDR3 length is 13 residues. The CDR3 nucleotides are TGTGCCAGCAGCTTAGAGGAGCGGGGGGAAGCTTTCTTT. It specifies CASSLEERGEAFF.

The chain couples TRBV5-4 to TRBJ2-1, with a weak D call TRBD2 (5 bases). V was cut by 1 base and J by 6 bases, with 8 bases left in between. The CDR3 covers 13 residues. The V gene's germline CDR1 is SGHNT and CDR2 YYREEE (reference sequence). CDR3 residues: CASSLTRSNEQFF. CDR3 bases: TGTGCCAGCAGCTTGACTAGAAGCAATGAGCAGTTCTTC.

The chain is built from TRBV12-5 and TRBJ2-6, with D possibly matching TRBD1 (5 bases). Germline CDR1 and CDR2: LGHNT and FRNRAP. The CDR3 spans 14 residues. V lost 5 bases to trimming and J lost 2 bases, with 7 bases between them. As DNA, the CDR3 is TGTGCTAGTGGTGTAGGGGCTGGGGCCAACGTCCTGACTTTC. Encoded protein: CASGVGAGANVLTF.

The chain joins TRBV9 to TRBJ2-2; 9 positions match TRBD1. V trimming: 1 base; J trimming: 5 bases; junction bases outside the gene matches: 9. This CDR3 spans 17 amino acids. Germline values: CDR1 SGDLS, CDR2 YYNGEE. CDR3 DNA sequence: TGTGCCAGCAGCGTAAGCCTCGGGACAGGGAGAACCGGGGAGCTGTTTTTT. Translating gives CASSVSLGTGRTGELFF.

The genes are TRBV6-5 and TRBJ2-1; 9 nucleotides match TRBD2. Germline V lookup: CDR1 MNHEY, CDR2 SVGAGI. The CDR3 runs to 15 residues. With 7 bases clipped from V and 4 bases from J, the junction kept 8 bases outside the gene matches. The chain's CDR3 is CASISRAGGYNEQFF. CDR3 nucleotides: TGTGCCAGCATTTCAAGGGCGGGGGGGTACAATGAGCAGTTCTTC.

This rearrangement joins TRBV19 to TRBJ1-1, with D perhaps TRBD1 (5 bases). The CDR3 spans 13 residues. Germline V lookup: CDR1 LNHDA, CDR2 SQIVND (reference sequence). V lost 3 bases and J lost 3, with 8 bases in between. In nucleotides, the CDR3 is TGTGCCAGTAGTATGGGACGGCACACTGAAGCTTTCTTT. This gives the protein CASSMGRHTEAFF.

This CDR3 reads CAWGGSRRSTDTQYF. As DNA, the CDR3 is TGTGCCTGGGGGGGGAGCCGTCGCTCCACAGATACGCAGTATTTT. The genes are TRBV30 and TRBJ2-3; TRBD2 might be the D (6 bases). The CDR3 has 15 amino acids. CDR1 is GTSNPN, CDR2 SVGIG, per germline (reference sequence). V was cut by 5 bases and J by 2 bases, with 17 bases left in between.

This chain uses TRBV3-1 (or the pseudogene TRBV3-2) with TRBJ1-2; 9 nucleotides align to TRBD1. The CDR3 runs to 14 residues. The germline V gene has CDR1 LGHDT and CDR2 YNNKEL (reference sequence). Losses at the gene ends were 3 bases for V and 8 bases for J; bases not matched to a gene: 7. This CDR3 reads CASSQTGTGPGYTF. In nucleotides, the CDR3 is TGTGCCAGCAGCCAGACAGGGACAGGGCCAGGCTACACCTTC.

This clone was recorded once. The V and J genes are TRBV7-2 and TRBJ1-3; D is undetermined. The CDR3 runs 15 residues. Trimming left V 5 bases short and J 2 bases short, with 13 bases between. Germline V CDR1 and CDR2: SGHTA, FQGNSA. The CDR3 bases are TGTGCCAGCAGCCCCTCACATCTTACTGGAAACACCATATATTTT. Protein product: CASSPSHLTGNTIYF.

This rearrangement joins TRBV24-1 to TRBJ2-5, with TRBD2 matching over 8 bases. In germline, CDR1 is KGHDR, CDR2 SFDVKD. V lost 6 bases to trimming and J lost 4 bases; unmatched junction nucleotides: 9. The CDR3 is made up of 15 amino acids. The CDR3: CATSQSTGGPETQYF. CDR3 DNA: TGTGCCACCAGTCAGTCGACGGGGGGGCCAGAGACCCAGTACTTC.

The rearrangement uses TRBV11-2 and TRBJ2-7; D remains unclear. Germline CDR1 SGHAT, CDR2 FQNNGV. The CDR3 is made up of 15 amino acids. Trimming shortened V by 1 base and J by 6 bases, and 16 bases separated the two germline ends. CDR3 in DNA: TGTGCCAGCAGCTTAGTTTCAGGACCGACCGGCGAGCAGTACTTC. This gives the protein CASSLVSGPTGEQYF.

The chain employs TRBV27 and TRBJ2-2, with D uncertain. The CDR3 is made up of 12 amino acids. V lost 5 bases, J lost 3 bases, and 4 bases lay in between. Germline CDR1 MNHEY, CDR2 SMNVEV (reference sequence). Written as DNA, the CDR3 is TGTGCCAGCAGTCGTTACACCGGGGAGCTGTTTTTT. It specifies CASSRYTGELFF.

The chain carries TRBV29-1 and TRBJ1-1; D gene uncertain. CDR3 size: 13 residues. Per the germline V gene, CDR1 is SQVTM and CDR2 is ANQGSEA. Deletions cut 5 bases from V and 1 base from J, with 11 bases between. CDR3 DNA sequence: TGCAGCGTTAGCCGGGATTGGAACACTGAAGCTTTCTTT. This translates into CSVSRDWNTEAFF.

Sample share makes this clone medium-sized (0.01 to 0.1%). The chain recombines TRBV5-1 with TRBJ2-7; D uncertain. Deletions cut 0 bases from V and 3 bases from J, with 4 bases between. Per germline, CDR1 SGHRS and CDR2 YFSETQ. The CDR3 spans 12 residues. CDR3 bases: TGCGCCAGCAGCTTGGTCAGCTACGAGCAGTACTTC. It is translated as CASSLVSYEQYF.

This chain links TRBV12-3 or TRBV12-4 with TRBJ1-1; maybe TRBD1 (5 bases). V lost 3 bases and J lost 1, with 6 bases in between. The CDR3 has 13 amino acids. The CDR3 region has the DNA TGTGCCAGCAGTTTCGGACAGAACACTGAAGCTTTCTTT. The encoded protein is CASSFGQNTEAFF.